This T cell receptor (beta chain) appears in the sequencing data of a study of beta chain features in type 1 diabetes. General study points: Significant though moderate, a shortening of TCRB CDR3s appeared in all four CD4+ subsets of Type 1 diabetes patients. Resolution of whether HLA type affects TCRB rearrangement was not achieved here.

Germline CDR1 LGHNA, CDR2 YNFKEQ. The length of the CDR3 is 14 residues. As to this clone: Antigen unknown.

Expressed TCRB transcripts were sequenced after all isolated RNA was converted to cDNA. Only in-frame clones appear in the TCRdb table, and some are missing; sequencing was by immunoSEQ multiplex PCR. The sample yields 65,000 to 100,000 clones, 25% to 35% seen once. The sequence derives from a young woman in good health. Sequencing used stem cell memory CD4+ T cells from blood. The V and J genes are TRBV4-2 and TRBJ2-5; maybe TRBD2 (6 bases). With the DNA end fitting TRBJ2-7 better, the J assignment may be wrong. CDR3: CASSQDRLDYEQYF. The CDR3 bases are TGTGCCAGCAGCCAAGATAGACTAGACTACGAGCAGTACTTC.